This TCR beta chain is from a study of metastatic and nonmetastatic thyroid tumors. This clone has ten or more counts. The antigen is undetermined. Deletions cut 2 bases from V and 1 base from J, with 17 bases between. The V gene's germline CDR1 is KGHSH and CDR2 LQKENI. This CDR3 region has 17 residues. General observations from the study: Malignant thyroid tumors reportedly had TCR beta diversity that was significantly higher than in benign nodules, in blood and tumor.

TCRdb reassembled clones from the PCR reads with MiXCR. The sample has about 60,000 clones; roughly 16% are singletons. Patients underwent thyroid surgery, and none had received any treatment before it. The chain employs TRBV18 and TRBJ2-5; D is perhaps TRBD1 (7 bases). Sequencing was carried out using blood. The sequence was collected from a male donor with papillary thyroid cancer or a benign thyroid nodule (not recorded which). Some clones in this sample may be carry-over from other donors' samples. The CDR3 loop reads CASSPSPVRGAQETQYF. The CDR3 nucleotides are TGTGCCAGCTCACCATCCCCCGTCAGGGGGGCCCAAGAGACCCAGTACTTC.